This TCR beta chain was documented in a study of cytomegalovirus exposure and HLA in healthy donors (dated by TCRdb to 2016 to 2017). About the full investigation: In an earlier analysis of under 600 of the donors, under 300 Gb of sequence data and approximately 100 million unique TCR beta sequences from about 190 million T cells were reported. A separate validation cohort of some 130 different subjects was used in addition to the approximately 700-subject first cohort. The study aimed to test whether cataloging public T cell receptors could reveal signatures of past pathogen exposure. A later genetic analysis used genome-wide SNP genotypes for about 65% of the 666 donors, treating that subset as a discovery cohort. A later analysis re-analyzed previously published TCR beta repertoires from approximately 700 donors and added high-resolution HLA genotyping to study TCR occurrence patterns. HLA typing covered class I and class II loci at four-digit resolution. The study used immunosequencing to profile the T cell repertoires of 666 subjects and linked those repertoires to cytomegalovirus serostatus. Rather than drawing on any new phenotypic data, the later analysis identified candidate immune exposures from TCR beta sequences and the way those sequences occurred across donors. To decide whether each TCR beta V gene segment behaved as functional or pseudogenic, an earlier analysis of some 600 of the donors relied on high-throughput TCR beta sequencing. Every repertoire in the discovery cohort had been generated on one and the same sequencing platform. The study combined high-throughput TCR immunosequencing, statistical association of individual TCRs with disease status, and machine learning to predict cytomegalovirus infection status. Donor age, sex, ethnicity and CMV serostatus were compiled together with the repertoire data. Roughly 5 DR-DQ haplotypes were handled as single units for association and clustering because linkage in the cohort was strong. The number of typed donors differed by locus: 629-630 for A, B, C, DRB1 and DQB1; some 540 for DQA1; approximately 600 for DPA1; and some 430 for DPB1. Roughly 300 gigabases of sequencing data and approximately 85 million unique TCR sequences were included in an early release covering roughly 600 HLA-typed donors. Among the roughly 380 genotyped donors, 75% to 90% belonged to the genetic ancestry cluster associated with self-reported Caucasian donors. Among some 410 genotyped donors of the cohort, an average of about 240,000 unique TCR beta nucleotide sequences were sequenced per donor, roughly 18% of them non-productive.

The investigation overall reported the following: A later analysis found that most CMV-associated TCR beta chains appeared HLA-restricted, with HLA associations seemingly driven largely by CMV exposure. Correlated functional status among segregating V segments might reflect linkage disequilibrium, but an unknown experimental factor could not be ruled out. A total of 150 or so TCR beta chains were listed by the study as associated with cytomegalovirus. In a later analysis, TCR association rates were found to vary across HLA loci, with the most associated TCRs seen for DRB1 alleles and the fewest for HLA-C alleles. Because counts were too low, about 18 rarely observed V segments, including chromosome 9 orphons, were excluded from the earlier analysis of about 500 of the donors. CMV serostatus was the only immune exposure information available for the cohort. A later analysis reported that several top co-occurrence clusters appeared linked to parvovirus B19, influenza, CMV and Epstein-Barr virus. Compared with the approximately 670-donor mean, donors in an Asian-associated ancestry cluster had fewer N-insertions in productive TCRs, according to a later genetic analysis. In this cohort, only TCR beta chains were sequenced, and detectable features were limited by the absence of alpha or paired-chain data. The classifier was reported to diagnose cytomegalovirus status with high specificity and sensitivity in both the original and validation cohorts. Sequencing depth was assumed to be roughly uniform across donors in the presence/absence analyses, though that assumption may not hold. A further reported finding was that TCR beta sequences accurately predicted the HLA-A and HLA-B alleles for most subjects in the first cohort. Most TCR sequences were seen in very few donors, while some public TCRs were found in many individuals. In a later analysis, 16,951 TCR beta sequences were associated with specific HLA alleles at a false discovery rate of 0.05. Because HLA typing was missing for some donors at each locus, association tests included only the typed subset. In vitro tests confirmed that a few of the cytomegalovirus-associated TCR beta chains recognize cytomegalovirus antigens. In an earlier analysis of fewer than 700 of the donors, most TCR beta V segments appeared in productive rearrangements about 87% or about 30% of the time, broadly matching IMGT annotations. Assigning TCR associations to individual alleles was difficult when HLA alleles, especially DR and DQ, strongly co-occurred. In a later genetic analysis, a missense DCLRE1C variant was associated with V-gene and J-gene trimming of TCR beta chains, and the association was replicated in an independent cohort. The 87-base-pair reads could not distinguish some IMGT-functional V segments, including TRBV6-2 and TRBV6-3, so those segments were excluded. It was suggested by the authors that the approach could potentially be generalized to other disease states and immunological phenotypes. A group of highly shared sequence variants was considered likely to be a technical artifact of the sequencing pipeline. In a later analysis, HLA-associated TCR beta chains were found to be more clonally expanded and to have lower generation probabilities than equally common non-associated chains.

CDR1 LNHDA and CDR2 SQIVND are derived from the germline V gene (reference sequence). Inclusive of the bounding cysteine and phenylalanine, the CDR3 is 12 residues long. Only CDR3 DNA is held: 36 bases, read in frame from base 1. V loses 5 bases of germline sequence and J loses 5 bases, and the interval between the two ends is 9 bases. This clone appeared once. What this receptor recognizes is not known. Base qualities were left out, and no much larger clone turns up one base away. The library was produced with the immunoSEQ multiplex PCR assay. For the multiplex PCR, a mixture combining 60 forward primers for TCR Vbeta segments and 13 reverse primers for TCR Jbeta segments was used. Amplification of the CDR3 region of rearranged TCR beta genes was performed with a multiplex PCR assay on genomic DNA. Amplified TCR beta libraries were sequenced as 87-base-pair reads on the Illumina HiSeq System. As for the authors' bioinformatics: A later analysis tallied 75 million to 95 million unique TCR beta chains across the 600 to 700 repertoires, and approximately 12 million of those chains were shared by two or more donors. To remove PCR and sequencing errors, raw reads were error-corrected and collapsed into unique sequences using a nearest-neighbor algorithm that merged closely related sequences. To assign V, D and J gene segments, CDR3 sequences were aligned to IMGT reference sequences. For a sequence to be retained, at least a six-nucleotide match to both a V gene segment and a J gene segment was required. A rearrangement counted as productive if the CDR3 had no stop codons and remained in frame with V and J, and every other rearrangement counted as non-productive. CDR3 was defined according to IMGT convention as the region running from the second conserved V-encoded cysteine to the conserved J-encoded phenylalanine. The earlier analysis of 587 of the donors excluded sequences that lacked an unambiguous match to a single V gene segment. An earlier analysis of several hundred of the donors called V segments functional above 56.7% productive rearrangements and segregating when the between-donor standard deviation exceeded 5%. A statistical classification framework was developed to diagnose cytomegalovirus status using the catalog of TCR beta chain sequences. V and J gene assignment, in a later analysis, came from comparing TCR nucleotide sequences with IMGT/GENE-DB human TR gene sequences. The TCRdist pipeline was used in a later analysis to assign CDR3 sequences and most-parsimonious VDJ recombination scenarios. In a later analysis, each TCR beta chain was defined by its CDR3 amino acid sequence together with its V-gene family, and reads without a unique V-gene family were excluded. To address suspected cross-contamination and a sequencing artifact, a later analysis removed 592 highly shared, low-generation-probability nucleotide sequences. For each public chain, a later analysis derived a clonal expansion index from normalized ranks of inferred template counts within each repertoire. A later analysis computed generation probabilities with a VDJ recombination model fitted to out-of-frame rearrangements, and checked the results against IGoR. In a later analysis, TCR-TCR, TCR-HLA and TCR-CMV co-occurrence was scored with hypergeometric tests, and a repertoire-size bias correction was applied to TCR pairs. False discovery rates were estimated in a later analysis by permuting HLA or CMV assignments 20 times. A later analysis grouped co-occurring TCRs with DBSCAN, adding TCRdist sequence similarity when clustering within HLA-allele-positive subsets. For co-occurrence clustering, repertoires with fewer than 30,000 or more than 120,000 public chains were excluded, along with five repertoires with anomalous nucleotide sharing. Sourced from immuneACCESS, this table was stored by TCRdb with only in-frame sequences that have V and J called. A share of the clones is absent; for the studies checked, an unresolved V gene accounts for under half, and the remainder has no known explanation. V and J calls and clone size are given by that table; D and trimming were obtained from the DNA. In all, the sample holds 100,000 to 150,000 clones, and 65% to 90% of those were seen once. The top ten clonotypes cover 11% of the sample.

The cohort was made up of several hundred healthy bone marrow donors. All cohort members were sampled while nominally healthy, although unrecorded immune exposures were likely present. The donor tested CMV seropositive and was one of the 289 seropositive cohort members. A peripheral blood sample was collected from each donor, and TCR beta sequencing was performed on peripheral blood mononuclear cells. The Qiagen DNeasy Blood Extraction Kit was used to extract genomic DNA from the blood cell samples. Recombination linked TRBV19 to TRBJ1-1, and perhaps TRBD1 as D gene, on 5 matching bases. The sample comprised PBMCs. This clonotype was sampled from a male donor in good health and CMV-seropositive. CDR3 loop: CASSVEGTEAFF. The nucleotides read TGTGCCAGTAGTGTGGAGGGGACTGAAGCTTTCTTT.